This note documents a single T cell receptor (beta chain) sequence. The specificity of this receptor is unknown. No base quality information exists; no much larger clone differs at one position. This sample was taken from a study of cytomegalovirus exposure and HLA in healthy donors (dated by TCRdb to the late 2010s). Turning to the overall study: In an earlier analysis of some 610 of the donors, less than 350 Gb of sequence data and 100 million or so unique TCR beta sequences from about 180 million T cells were reported. The number of typed donors differed by locus: roughly 629-640 for A, B, C, DRB1 and DQB1; 500 to 550 for DQA1; some 590 for DPA1; and 400 to 480 for DPB1. HLA typing included class I and class II loci at four-digit resolution. In an earlier analysis of 587 of the donors, high-throughput TCR beta sequencing was used to judge whether each TCR beta V gene segment behaved as functional or pseudogenic. Besides the first cohort of 666 subjects, a separate validation cohort made up of 120 different subjects was used. Among the roughly 400 genotyped donors, approximately 76% belonged to the genetic ancestry cluster associated with self-reported Caucasian donors. To study patterns of TCR occurrence, a later analysis re-analyzed previously published TCR beta repertoires from around 670 donors and added high-resolution HLA genotyping. Donor age, sex, ethnicity and CMV serostatus were collected together with the repertoire data. Rather than drawing on any new phenotypic data, the later analysis identified candidate immune exposures from TCR beta sequences and the way those sequences occurred across donors. Roughly 5 DR-DQ haplotypes were handled as single units for association and clustering, since linkage in the cohort was strong. Among around 400 genotyped donors of the cohort, an average of around 220,000 unique TCR beta nucleotide sequences was sequenced per donor, of which about 20% were non-productive. The aim of the study was to test whether cataloging public T cell receptors could identify signatures of past pathogen exposure. An early release that covered roughly 600 HLA-typed donors contained around 300 gigabases of sequencing data and tens of millions of unique TCR sequences. Every discovery cohort repertoire had been produced on one sequencing platform. The study used immunosequencing to profile the T cell repertoires of under 700 subjects and linked those repertoires to cytomegalovirus serostatus. High-throughput TCR immunosequencing, statistical association of individual TCRs with disease status, and machine learning were combined to predict cytomegalovirus infection status. A later genetic analysis used genome-wide SNP genotypes for about three fifths of the 666 donors, treating that subset as a discovery cohort.

Library preparation was by the immunoSEQ multiplex PCR assay. The multiplex PCR relied on a mix of 60 forward primers for TCR Vbeta segments and 13 reverse primers for TCR Jbeta segments. A multiplex PCR assay on genomic DNA amplified the CDR3 region of rearranged TCR beta genes. The Illumina HiSeq System was used to sequence the amplified TCR beta libraries as 87-base-pair reads. The original methods were these. A later analysis tallied tens of millions of unique TCR beta chains across the roughly 610 repertoires, and approximately 12 million of those chains were shared by two or more donors. To remove PCR and sequencing errors, raw reads were error-corrected and collapsed into unique sequences using a nearest-neighbor algorithm that merged closely related sequences. V, D and J gene segments were assigned by aligning CDR3 sequences to IMGT reference sequences. For a sequence to be retained, a match of at least six nucleotides to both a V gene segment and a J gene segment was required. Rearrangements were called productive when the CDR3 lacked stop codons and stayed in frame with V and J; all others were non-productive. CDR3 was defined by IMGT convention, running from the second conserved V-encoded cysteine to the conserved J-encoded phenylalanine. In an earlier analysis of just under 600 of the donors, sequences lacking an unambiguous match to a single V gene segment were excluded. An earlier analysis of some 500 of the donors classified V segments as functional when productive rearrangements were above 56.7% and as segregating when the standard deviation between donors was above 5%. A statistical classification framework was built to diagnose cytomegalovirus status from the catalog of TCR beta chain sequences. V and J gene assignment, in a later analysis, came from comparing TCR nucleotide sequences with IMGT/GENE-DB human TR gene sequences. In a later analysis, CDR3 sequences and most-parsimonious VDJ recombination scenarios were assigned using the TCRdist pipeline. In a later analysis, each TCR beta chain was defined by its CDR3 amino acid sequence together with its V-gene family, and reads lacking a unique V-gene family were excluded. A later analysis removed 592 highly shared, low-generation-probability nucleotide sequences to deal with suspected cross-contamination and a sequencing artifact. In a later analysis, a clonal expansion index was calculated for each public chain from normalized within-repertoire ranks of inferred template counts. In a later analysis, generation probabilities were computed with a VDJ recombination model fitted to out-of-frame rearrangements, and the resulting probabilities were checked against IGoR. In a later analysis, TCR-TCR, TCR-HLA and TCR-CMV co-occurrence was scored with hypergeometric tests, and a repertoire-size bias correction was applied to TCR pairs. To estimate false discovery rates, a later analysis permuted the HLA or CMV assignments 20 times. A later analysis grouped co-occurring TCRs with DBSCAN, adding TCRdist sequence similarity when clustering within HLA-allele-positive subsets. Repertoires with fewer than 30,000 or more than 120,000 public chains were left out of co-occurrence clustering, as were a few repertoires with anomalous nucleotide sharing. Imported from immuneACCESS, the table was reduced by TCRdb to in-frame sequences with V and J called. These copies leave out some clones; in studies compared against another copy, an unresolved V gene accounts for under half, and the cause of the remainder is not known. That table supplies the V and J calls and clone size; D and trimming were determined from the DNA. The sample table lists approximately 140,000 clones, nearly 90% of them with a count of one. 0.5% to 0.65% of the sample is in the top ten clones.

The cohort comprised 550 to 700 healthy bone marrow donors. At the time of sampling, every cohort member was nominally healthy, though immune exposures that went unrecorded were likely present. The donor was CMV seronegative and was included in the group of over 300 seronegative cohort members. A peripheral blood sample was collected from each donor, and TCR beta sequencing was performed on peripheral blood mononuclear cells. Genomic DNA was extracted from the blood cell samples with the Qiagen DNeasy Blood Extraction Kit. Based on the germline V gene, the CDR1 and CDR2 sequences are KGHSH and LQKENI. Deletion took 3 bases off V and 2 bases off J, with a span of 11 bases between the germline ends. From the cysteine up to the phenylalanine, the CDR3 has a length of 14 residues. Of the read, only the CDR3 DNA is kept; its 42 bases are in frame from base 1. General conclusions and limits of the study: A later genetic analysis associated a missense DCLRE1C variant with V-gene and J-gene trimming of TCR beta chains, and an independent cohort replicated the association. A later analysis found that HLA-associated TCR beta chains were more clonally expanded and had lower generation probabilities than equally common non-associated chains. Because counts were too low, approximately 15 rarely observed V segments, including chromosome 9 orphons, were excluded from the earlier analysis of several hundred of the donors. In a later genetic analysis, fewer N-insertions in productive TCRs were reported among donors in an Asian-associated ancestry cluster than the roughly 670-donor mean. Presence/absence analyses assumed roughly uniform sequencing depth across donors, an assumption that may not hold. When HLA alleles, especially DR and DQ, strongly co-occurred, attributing TCR associations to individual alleles was difficult. In a later analysis, most CMV-associated TCR beta chains were found to appear HLA-restricted, with HLA associations seemingly driven largely by CMV exposure. According to a later analysis, parvovirus B19, influenza, CMV and Epstein-Barr virus appeared linked to several top co-occurrence clusters. A cluster of highly shared sequence variants was judged likely to be a technical artifact of the sequencing pipeline. CMV serostatus was the only immune exposure information available for the cohort. In a later analysis, the rate of TCR association differed among HLA loci, with DRB1 alleles having the most associated TCRs and HLA-C alleles having the fewest. Cytomegalovirus status was reported to be diagnosed by the classifier with high specificity and sensitivity in both the original and validation cohorts. Because some donors lacked HLA typing at each locus, the association tests relied only on the typed subset. A further reported finding was that TCR beta sequences accurately predicted the HLA-A and HLA-B alleles for most subjects in the first cohort. A total of 150 to 200 TCR beta chains were listed by the study as associated with cytomegalovirus. In this cohort, only TCR beta chains were sequenced, and detectable features were limited by the absence of alpha or paired-chain data. It was suggested by the authors that the approach could potentially be generalized to other disease states and immunological phenotypes. A later analysis associated about 17,000 TCR beta sequences with specific HLA alleles at a false discovery rate of 0.05. Across donors, most TCR sequences were observed very rarely, whereas some public TCRs were present in many individuals. A few of the identified cytomegalovirus-associated TCR beta chains were confirmed in vitro to be specific for cytomegalovirus antigens. Some IMGT-functional V segments, including TRBV6-2 and TRBV6-3, could not be told apart with the 87-base-pair reads, so those segments were excluded. An earlier analysis of approximately 600 of the donors showed that most TCR beta V segments appeared in productive rearrangements either about 87% or about 30% of the time, which broadly matched IMGT annotations. Correlated functional status among segregating V segments might reflect linkage disequilibrium, but an unknown experimental factor could not be ruled out.

This receptor was identified in a woman in her thirties or forties in good health and CMV-seronegative. The rearranged chain carries TRBV18 and TRBJ2-7; a tentative D match to TRBD1 spans 5 bases. Input material: PBMCs. For the CDR3, the sequence is CASSPRSQAYEQYF. The sequenced DNA: TGTGCCAGCTCACCGAGGTCACAGGCCTACGAGCAGTACTTC.